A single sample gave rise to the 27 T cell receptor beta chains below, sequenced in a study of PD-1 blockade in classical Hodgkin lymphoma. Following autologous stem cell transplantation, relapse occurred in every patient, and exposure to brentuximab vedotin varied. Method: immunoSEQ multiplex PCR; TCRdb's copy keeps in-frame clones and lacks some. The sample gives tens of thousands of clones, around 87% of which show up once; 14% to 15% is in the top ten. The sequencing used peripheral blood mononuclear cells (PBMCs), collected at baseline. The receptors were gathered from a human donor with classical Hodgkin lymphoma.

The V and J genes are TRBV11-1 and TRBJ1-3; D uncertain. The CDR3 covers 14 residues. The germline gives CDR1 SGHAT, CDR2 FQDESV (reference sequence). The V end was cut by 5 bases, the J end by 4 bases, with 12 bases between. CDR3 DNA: TGTGCCAGCAGCCCCCGGACGGAAGGAAACACCATATATTTT. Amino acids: CASSPRTEGNTIYF.

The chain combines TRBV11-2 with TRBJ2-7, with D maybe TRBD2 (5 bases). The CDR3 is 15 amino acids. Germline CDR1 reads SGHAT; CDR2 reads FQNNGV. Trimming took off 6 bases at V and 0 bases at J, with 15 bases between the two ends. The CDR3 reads CASRSSPGISYEQYF. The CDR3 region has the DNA TGTGCCAGCAGATCGAGCCCCGGGATCTCCTACGAGCAGTACTTC.

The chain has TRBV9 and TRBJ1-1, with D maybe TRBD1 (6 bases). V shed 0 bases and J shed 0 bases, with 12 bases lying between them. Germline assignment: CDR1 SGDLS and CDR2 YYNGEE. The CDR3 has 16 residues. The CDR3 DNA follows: TGTGCCAGCAGCGTAGCTACTGCAGGGGTGAACACTGAAGCTTTCTTT. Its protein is CASSVATAGVNTEAFF.

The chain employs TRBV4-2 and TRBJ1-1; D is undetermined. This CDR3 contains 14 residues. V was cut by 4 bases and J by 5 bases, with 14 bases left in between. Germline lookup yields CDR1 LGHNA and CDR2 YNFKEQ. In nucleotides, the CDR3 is TGTGCCAGCAGCCTTACCACTCCAGGAACTGAAGCTTTCTTT. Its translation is CASSLTTPGTEAFF.

The CDR3 DNA follows: TGTGCCAGCAGTGTACAGGGGGCCACTCTCTATGGCTACACCTTC. Translated: CASSVQGATLYGYTF. The chain recombines TRBV27 with TRBJ1-2, with 9 bases lining up with TRBD1. Per germline, CDR1 MNHEY and CDR2 SMNVEV (reference sequence). This CDR3 has 15 residues. V dropped 5 bases and J dropped 4; count of bases not matched to a gene: 8.

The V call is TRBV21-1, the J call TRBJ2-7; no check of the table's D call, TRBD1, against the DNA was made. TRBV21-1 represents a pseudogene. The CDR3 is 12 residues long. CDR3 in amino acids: CASSSGSYEQYF. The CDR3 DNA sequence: TGTGCCAGCAGCTCAGGTTCCTACGAGCAGTACTTC.

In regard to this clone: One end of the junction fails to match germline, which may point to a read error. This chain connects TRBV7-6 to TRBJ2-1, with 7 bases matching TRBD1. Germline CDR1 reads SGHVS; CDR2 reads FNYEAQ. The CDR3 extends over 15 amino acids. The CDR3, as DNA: TGTGCCAGCAGCCTAGCCCGGGACAGCCTCAATGAGCAGTTCTTC. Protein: CASSLARDSLNEQFF. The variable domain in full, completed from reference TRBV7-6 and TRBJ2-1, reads GAGVSQSPRYKVTKRGQDVALRCDPISGHVSLYWYRQALGQGPEFLTYFNYEAQQDKSGLPNDRFSAERPEGSISTLTIQRTEQRDSAMYRCASSLARDSLNEQFFGPGTRLTVL.

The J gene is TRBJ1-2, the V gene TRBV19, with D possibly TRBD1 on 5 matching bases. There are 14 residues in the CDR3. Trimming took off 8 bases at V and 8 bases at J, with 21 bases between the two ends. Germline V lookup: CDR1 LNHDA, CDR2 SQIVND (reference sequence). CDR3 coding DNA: TGTGCCAGTTTTGCTGGGGCTGGTTTTGACGGCTACACCTTC. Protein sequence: CASFAGAGFDGYTF.

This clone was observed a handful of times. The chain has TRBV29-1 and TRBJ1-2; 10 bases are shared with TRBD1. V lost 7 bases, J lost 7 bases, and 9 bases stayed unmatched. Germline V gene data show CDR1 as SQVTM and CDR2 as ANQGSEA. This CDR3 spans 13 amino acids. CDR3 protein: CSAVSGTGVGYTF. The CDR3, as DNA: TGCAGCGCCGTCTCCGGGACAGGGGTTGGCTACACCTTC.

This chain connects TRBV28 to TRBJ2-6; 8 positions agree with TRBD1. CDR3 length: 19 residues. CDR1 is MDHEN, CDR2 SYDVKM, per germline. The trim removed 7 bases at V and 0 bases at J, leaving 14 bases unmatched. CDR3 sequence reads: CASTTAGGLVISGANVLTF. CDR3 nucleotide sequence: TGTGCCAGCACCACCGCAGGGGGCTTAGTCATCTCTGGGGCCAACGTCCTGACTTTC.

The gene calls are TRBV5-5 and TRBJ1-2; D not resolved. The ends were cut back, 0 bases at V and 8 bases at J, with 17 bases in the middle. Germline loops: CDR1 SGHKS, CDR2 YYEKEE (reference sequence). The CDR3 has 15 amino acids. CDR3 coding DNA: TGTGCCAGCAGCTTGGATTTTGGTCTCACGGGGGGCTACACCTTC. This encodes CASSLDFGLTGGYTF.

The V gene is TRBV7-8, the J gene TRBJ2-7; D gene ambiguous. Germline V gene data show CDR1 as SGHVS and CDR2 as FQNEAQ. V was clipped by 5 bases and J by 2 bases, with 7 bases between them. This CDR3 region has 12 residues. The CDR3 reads CASSTGPYEQYF. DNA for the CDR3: TGTGCCAGCAGCACCGGACCCTACGAGCAGTACTTC.

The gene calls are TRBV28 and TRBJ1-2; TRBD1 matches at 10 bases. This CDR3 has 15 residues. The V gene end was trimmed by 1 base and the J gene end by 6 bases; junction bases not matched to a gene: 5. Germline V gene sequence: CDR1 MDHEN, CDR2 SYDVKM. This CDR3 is CASSLSRQGADGYTF. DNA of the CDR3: TGTGCCAGCAGTTTATCCCGACAGGGGGCGGATGGCTACACCTTC.

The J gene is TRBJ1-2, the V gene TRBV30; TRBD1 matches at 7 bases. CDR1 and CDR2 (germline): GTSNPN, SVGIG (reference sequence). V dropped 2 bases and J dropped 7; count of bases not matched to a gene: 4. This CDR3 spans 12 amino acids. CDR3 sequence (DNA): TGTGCCTGGAGTTCGACAGGGCTTGGCTACACCTTC. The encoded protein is CAWSSTGLGYTF.

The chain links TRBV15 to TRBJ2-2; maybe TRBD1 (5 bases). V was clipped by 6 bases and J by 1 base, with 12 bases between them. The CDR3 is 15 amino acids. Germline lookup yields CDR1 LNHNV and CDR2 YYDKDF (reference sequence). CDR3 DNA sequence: TGTGCCACCAGTAGTCCTAGGGGGAACACCGGGGAGCTGTTTTTT. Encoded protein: CATSSPRGNTGELFF.

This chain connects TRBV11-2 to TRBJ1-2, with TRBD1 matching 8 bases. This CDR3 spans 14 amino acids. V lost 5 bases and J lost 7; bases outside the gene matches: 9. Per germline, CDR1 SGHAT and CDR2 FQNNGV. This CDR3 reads CASSPLQGVGGYTF. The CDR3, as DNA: TGTGCCAGCAGCCCGTTACAGGGGGTTGGTGGCTACACCTTC.

The DNA of the CDR3 is TGCGCCAGCAGCCGAGTAGCGGGGATTAACGAGCAGTACTTC. Translating gives CASSRVAGINEQYF. The chain couples TRBV5-1 to TRBJ2-7; 8 positions match TRBD2. Trimming cost V 4 bases and J 5 bases; bases outside gene matches: 8. This CDR3 region has 14 residues. The germline V gene encodes CDR1 SGHRS and CDR2 YFSETQ.

CDR3 region: CASSYRAGYQPQHF. The CDR3 coding sequence is TGTGCCAGTAGTTACAGGGCAGGTTATCAGCCCCAGCATTTT. The V and J genes are TRBV19 and TRBJ1-5; possibly TRBD1 for D (6 bases). V lost 5 bases to trimming and J lost 5 bases, with 13 bases between them. The V gene's germline CDR1 is LNHDA and CDR2 SQIVND (reference sequence). The CDR3 covers 14 residues. The whole variable domain, filled in from reference TRBV19 and TRBJ1-5, reads DGGITQSPKYLFRKEGQNVTLSCEQNLNHDAMYWYRQDPGQGLRLIYYSQIVNDFQKGDIAEGYSVSREKKESFPLTVTSAQKNPTAFYLCASSYRAGYQPQHFGDGTRLSIL.

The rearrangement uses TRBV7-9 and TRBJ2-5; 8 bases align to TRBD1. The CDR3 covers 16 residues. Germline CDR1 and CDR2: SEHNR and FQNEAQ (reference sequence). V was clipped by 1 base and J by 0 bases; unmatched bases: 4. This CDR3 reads CASSLDRGSYQETQYF. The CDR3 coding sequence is TGTGCCAGCAGCTTAGACAGGGGGTCGTACCAAGAGACCCAGTACTTC.

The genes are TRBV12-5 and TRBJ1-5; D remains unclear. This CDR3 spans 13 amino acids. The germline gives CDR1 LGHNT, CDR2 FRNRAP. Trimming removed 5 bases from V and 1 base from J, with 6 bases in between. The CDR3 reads CASGSGSNQPQHF. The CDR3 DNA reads TGTGCTAGTGGTAGTGGCAGCAATCAGCCCCAGCATTTT. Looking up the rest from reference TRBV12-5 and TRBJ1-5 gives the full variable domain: DARVTQTPRHKVTEMGQEVTMRCQPILGHNTVFWYRQTMMQGLELLAYFRNRAPLDDSGMPKDRFSAEMPDATLATLKIQPSEPRDSAVYFCASGSGSNQPQHFGDGTRLSIL.

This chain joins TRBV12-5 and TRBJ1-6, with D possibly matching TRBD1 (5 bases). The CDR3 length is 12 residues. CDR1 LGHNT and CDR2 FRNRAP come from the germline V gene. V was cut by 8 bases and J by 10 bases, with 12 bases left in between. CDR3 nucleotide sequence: TGTGCTAGTCGGGGCGGGAACTCACCCCTCCACTTT. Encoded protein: CASRGGNSPLHF.

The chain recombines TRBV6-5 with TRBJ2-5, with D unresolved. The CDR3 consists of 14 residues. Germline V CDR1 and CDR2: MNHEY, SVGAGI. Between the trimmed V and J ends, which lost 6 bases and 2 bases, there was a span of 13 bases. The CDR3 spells CASSLGIGQETQYF. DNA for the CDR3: TGTGCCAGCAGCCTGGGAATCGGGCAAGAGACCCAGTACTTC.

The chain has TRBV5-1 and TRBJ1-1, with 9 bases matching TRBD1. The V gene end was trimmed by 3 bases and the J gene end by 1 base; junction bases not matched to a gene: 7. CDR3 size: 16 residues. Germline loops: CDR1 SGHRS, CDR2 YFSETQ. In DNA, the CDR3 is TGCGCCAGCAGCTCGTTACCGGGACAGGGGAACACTGAAGCTTTCTTT. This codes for CASSSLPGQGNTEAFF.

CDR3 in amino acids: CASSIDKGGTDTQYF. In nucleotides, the CDR3 is TGTGCCAGTAGTATAGATAAGGGGGGAACAGATACGCAGTATTTT. This chain connects TRBV19 to TRBJ2-3; TRBD1 or TRBD2 may be the D gene (6 bases each). Trimming removed 0 bases at V and 3 bases at J, with 10 bases between. CDR1 and CDR2 (germline): LNHDA, SQIVND (reference sequence). This CDR3 comprises 15 residues.

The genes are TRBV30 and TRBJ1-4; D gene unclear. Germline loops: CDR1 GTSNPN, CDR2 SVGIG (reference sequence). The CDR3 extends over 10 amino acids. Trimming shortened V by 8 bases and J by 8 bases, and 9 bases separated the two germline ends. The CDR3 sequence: CAAGREKLFF. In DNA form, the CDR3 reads TGTGCCGCCGGGAGGGAAAAACTGTTTTTT.

The CDR3 coding sequence is TGCGCCAGCAGCCAGGAAGACTTAGCCAAAAACATTCAGTACTTC. Translated, it gives CASSQEDLAKNIQYF. The V call is TRBV5-1, the J call TRBJ2-4; D is uncertain. The CDR3 sequence is 15 residues long. V was clipped by 4 bases and J by 0 bases, with 11 bases between them. Germline V gives CDR1 SGHRS, CDR2 YFSETQ.

DNA for the CDR3: TGTGCCAGCAGTGACACGGCTGGGATCTACAATGAGCAGTTCTTC. This gives the protein CASSDTAGIYNEQFF. V usage is TRBV6-4 and J usage is TRBJ2-1; D unresolved. The CDR3 has 15 amino acids. In germline, CDR1 is MRHNA, CDR2 SNTAGT. V shed 2 bases and J shed 3 bases, with 11 bases lying between them.